This T cell receptor beta chain was recovered during a study of T cell clonality in common variable immunodeficiency. The study, taken as a whole, reports: T cell subpopulation sequencing would be needed to explain CVID clonality. Common variable immunodeficiency TCR beta sequences reportedly had fewer deletions and N-nucleotide insertions.

A remark on this clone: Its antigen is undetermined. Sequencing ends 3 residues short of the CDR3 end; the germline J gene provides the rest.

TCRdb's table, derived via immunoSEQ multiplex PCR, lists solely in-frame clones and lacks some. Sampling found approximately 30,000 clones, none seen once. The germline CDR1 and CDR2 sequences are SQVTM and ANQGSEA. The trim removed 2 bases at V and 2 bases at J, leaving 3 bases unmatched. The CDR3 totals 14 residues. CVID subjects were neither ill nor on immunomodulatory or immunosuppressive medication at sampling. Sequencing was done on a sample of peripheral blood mononuclear cells. The TCR sequence derives from a human donor with common variable immunodeficiency. This rearrangement joins TRBV29-1 to TRBJ1-2, with 9 positions matching TRBD1. CDR3 sequence: CSVEKGTGNYGYTF. Incomplete CDR3 DNA: TGCAGCGTTGAAAAGGGGACAGGGAACTATGGC. The full variable domain, its missing parts supplied by reference TRBV29-1 and TRBJ1-2, is SAVISQKPSRDICQRGTSLTIQCQVDSQVTMMFWYRQQPGQSLTLIATANQGSEATYESGFVIDKFPISRPNLTFSTLTVSNMSPEDSSIYLCSVEKGTGNYGYTFGSGTRLTVV.